This paragraph covers one T cell receptor (beta chain) sequence. What it recognizes is unknown. CD45RO/CCR7/CD25/CD127/CD95/CD27 staining was used to isolate CD4+ naive, central memory, regulatory and stem cell-like memory cells by sorting. These data belong to a study of beta chain features in type 1 diabetes. TCRB transcripts that were expressed got sequenced, as all of the isolated RNA had been reverse transcribed. Assay used: immunoSEQ multiplex PCR; TCRdb lists only in-frame clones, some missing. The sample yields 430,000 or so clones, around 10% seen once. Study findings and constraints: In every one of the four CD4+ subsets, TCRB CDR3s were moderately but significantly shorter in Type 1 diabetes patients.

This CDR3 is 16 amino acids long. The trim removed 0 bases at V and 6 bases at J, leaving 5 bases unmatched. Per germline, CDR1 SGDLS and CDR2 YYNGEE. This TCR was recovered from a woman aged 18-29 years in good health. Sequenced sample: naive CD4+ T cells from blood. The J gene is TRBJ2-3, the V gene TRBV9, with 12 bases fitting TRBD2. The CDR3 DNA reads TGTGCCAGCAGCGTAGTGCCTAGCGGGGGGGCTGATACGCAGTATTTT. It translates to CASSVVPSGGADTQYF.